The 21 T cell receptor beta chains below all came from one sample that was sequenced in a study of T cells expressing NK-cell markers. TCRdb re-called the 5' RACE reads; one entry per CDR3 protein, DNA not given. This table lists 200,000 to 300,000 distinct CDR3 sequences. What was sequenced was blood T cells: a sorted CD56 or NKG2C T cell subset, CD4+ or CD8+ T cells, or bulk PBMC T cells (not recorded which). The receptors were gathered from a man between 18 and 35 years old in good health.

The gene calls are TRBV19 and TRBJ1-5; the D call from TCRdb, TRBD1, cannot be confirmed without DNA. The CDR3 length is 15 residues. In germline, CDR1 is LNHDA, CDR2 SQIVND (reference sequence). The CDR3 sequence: CASSAATGRNQPQHF. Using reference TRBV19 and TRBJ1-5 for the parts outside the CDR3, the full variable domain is DGGITQSPKYLFRKEGQNVTLSCEQNLNHDAMYWYRQDPGQGLRLIYYSQIVNDFQKGDIAEGYSVSREKKESFPLTVTSAQKNPTAFYLCASSAATGRNQPQHFGDGTRLSIL.

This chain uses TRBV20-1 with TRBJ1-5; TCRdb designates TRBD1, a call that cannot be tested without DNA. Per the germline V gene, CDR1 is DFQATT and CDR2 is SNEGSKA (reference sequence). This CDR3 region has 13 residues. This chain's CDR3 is CSGGQGAMQPQHF.

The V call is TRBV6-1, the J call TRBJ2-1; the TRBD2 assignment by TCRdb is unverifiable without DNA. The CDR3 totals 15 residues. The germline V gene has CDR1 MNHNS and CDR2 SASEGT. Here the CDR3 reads CASTLGGPRLYEQFF.

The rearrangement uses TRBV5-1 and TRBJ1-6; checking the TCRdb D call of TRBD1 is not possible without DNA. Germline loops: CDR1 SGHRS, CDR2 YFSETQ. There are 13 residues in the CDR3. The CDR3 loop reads CASSSDRDSPLHF. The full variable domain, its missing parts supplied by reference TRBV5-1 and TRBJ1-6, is KAGVTQTPRYLIKTRGQQVTLSCSPISGHRSVSWYQQTPGQGLQFLFEYFSETQRNKGNFPGRFSGRQFSNSRSEMNVSTLELGDSALYLCASSSDRDSPLHFGNGTRLTVT.

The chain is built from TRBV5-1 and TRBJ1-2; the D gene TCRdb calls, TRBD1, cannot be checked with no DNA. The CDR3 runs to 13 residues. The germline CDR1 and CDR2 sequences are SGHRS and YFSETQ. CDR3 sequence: CASAVGTDYGYTF.

This chain's CDR3 is CATSDLSTGSFTGELFF. The chain recombines TRBV24-1 with TRBJ2-2; no DNA is available, so the TRBD1 call from TCRdb remains unchecked. Per the germline V gene, CDR1 is KGHDR and CDR2 is SFDVKD. CDR3 length: 17 amino acids.

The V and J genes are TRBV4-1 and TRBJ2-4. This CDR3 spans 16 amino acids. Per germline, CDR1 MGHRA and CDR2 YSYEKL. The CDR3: CASSQGSGTGKNIQYF.

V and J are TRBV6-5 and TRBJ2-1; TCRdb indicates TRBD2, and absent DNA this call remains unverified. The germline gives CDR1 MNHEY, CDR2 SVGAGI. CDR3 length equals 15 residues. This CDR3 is CASSYGRPAGDEQFF.

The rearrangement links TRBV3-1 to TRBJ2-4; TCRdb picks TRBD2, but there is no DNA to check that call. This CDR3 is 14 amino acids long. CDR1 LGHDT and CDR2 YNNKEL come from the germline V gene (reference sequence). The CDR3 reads CASSVSGSRDIQYF.

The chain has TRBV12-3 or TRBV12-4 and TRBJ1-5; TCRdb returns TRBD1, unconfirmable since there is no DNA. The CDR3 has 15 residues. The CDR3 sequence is CASSLGGAGNQPQHF.

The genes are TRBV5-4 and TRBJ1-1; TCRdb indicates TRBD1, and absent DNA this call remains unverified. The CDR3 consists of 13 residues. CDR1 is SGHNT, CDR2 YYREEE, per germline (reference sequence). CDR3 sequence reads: CASRTGANTEAFF.

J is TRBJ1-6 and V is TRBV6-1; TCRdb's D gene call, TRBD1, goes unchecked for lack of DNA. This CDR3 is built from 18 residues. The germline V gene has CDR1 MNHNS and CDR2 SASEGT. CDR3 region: CASRLASGSSGLRSPLHF.

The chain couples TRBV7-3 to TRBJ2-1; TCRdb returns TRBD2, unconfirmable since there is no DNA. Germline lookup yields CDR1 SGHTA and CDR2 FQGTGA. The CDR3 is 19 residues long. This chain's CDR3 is CASSLMPGTSGSAYNEQFF.

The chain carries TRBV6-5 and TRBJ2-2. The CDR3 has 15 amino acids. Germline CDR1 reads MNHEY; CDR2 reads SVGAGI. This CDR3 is CASSYDNKNTGELFF.

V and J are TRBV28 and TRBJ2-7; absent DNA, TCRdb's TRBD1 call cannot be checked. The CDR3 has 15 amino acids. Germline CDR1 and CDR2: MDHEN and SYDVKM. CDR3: CASSFSGTGLYEQYF.

The CDR3 protein is CASTIPGLAGTGELFF. The chain uses TRBV7-9 and TRBJ2-2; the D call from TCRdb, TRBD2, cannot be confirmed without DNA. CDR1 and CDR2 (germline): SEHNR, FQNEAQ (reference sequence). This CDR3 comprises 16 residues.

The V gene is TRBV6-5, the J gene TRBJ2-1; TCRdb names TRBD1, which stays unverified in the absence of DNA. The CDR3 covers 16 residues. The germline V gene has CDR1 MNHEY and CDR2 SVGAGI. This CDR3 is CASSNPGPTSYNEQFF.

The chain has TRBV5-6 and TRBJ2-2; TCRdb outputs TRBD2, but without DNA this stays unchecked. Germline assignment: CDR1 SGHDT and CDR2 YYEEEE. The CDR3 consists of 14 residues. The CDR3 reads CASSFEGGTGELFF.

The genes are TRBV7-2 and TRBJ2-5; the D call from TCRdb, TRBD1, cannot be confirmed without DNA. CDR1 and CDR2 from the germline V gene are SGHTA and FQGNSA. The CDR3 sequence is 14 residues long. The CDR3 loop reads CASSLDTARATQYF.

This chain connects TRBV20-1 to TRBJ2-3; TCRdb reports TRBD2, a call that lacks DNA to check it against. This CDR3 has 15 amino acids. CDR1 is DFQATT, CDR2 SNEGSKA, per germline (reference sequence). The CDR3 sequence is CSAQPGLAGGHTQYF.

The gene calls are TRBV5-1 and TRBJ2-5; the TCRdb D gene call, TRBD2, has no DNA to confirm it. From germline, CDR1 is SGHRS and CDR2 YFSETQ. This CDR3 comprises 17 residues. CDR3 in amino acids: CASSLGVRREPQETQYF.